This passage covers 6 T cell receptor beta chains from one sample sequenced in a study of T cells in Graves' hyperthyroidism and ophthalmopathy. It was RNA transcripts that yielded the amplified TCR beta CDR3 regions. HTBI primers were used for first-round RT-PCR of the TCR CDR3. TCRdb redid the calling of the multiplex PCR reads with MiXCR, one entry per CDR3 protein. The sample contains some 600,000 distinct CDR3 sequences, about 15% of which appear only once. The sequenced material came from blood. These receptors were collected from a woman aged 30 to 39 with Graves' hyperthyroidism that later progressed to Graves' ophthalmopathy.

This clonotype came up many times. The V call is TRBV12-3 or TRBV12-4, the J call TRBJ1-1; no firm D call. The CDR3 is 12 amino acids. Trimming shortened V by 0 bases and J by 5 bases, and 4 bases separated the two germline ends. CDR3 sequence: CASSLAVTEAFF. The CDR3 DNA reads TGTGCCAGCAGTTTAGCTGTAACTGAAGCTTTCTTT.

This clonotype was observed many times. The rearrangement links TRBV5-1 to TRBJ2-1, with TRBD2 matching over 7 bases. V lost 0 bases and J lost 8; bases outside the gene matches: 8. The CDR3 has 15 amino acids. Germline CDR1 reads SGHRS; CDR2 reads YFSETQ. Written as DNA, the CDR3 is TGCGCCAGCAGCTTGGCGGCGGGAGATTGGTATGAGCAGTTCTTC. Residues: CASSLAAGDWYEQFF.

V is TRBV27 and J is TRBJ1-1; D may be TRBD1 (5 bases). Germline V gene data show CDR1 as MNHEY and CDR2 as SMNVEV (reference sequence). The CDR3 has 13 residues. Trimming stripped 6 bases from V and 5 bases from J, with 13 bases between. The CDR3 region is CASRPRGGTEAFF. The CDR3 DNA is TGTGCCAGCAGACCTAGGGGAGGTACTGAAGCTTTCTTT.

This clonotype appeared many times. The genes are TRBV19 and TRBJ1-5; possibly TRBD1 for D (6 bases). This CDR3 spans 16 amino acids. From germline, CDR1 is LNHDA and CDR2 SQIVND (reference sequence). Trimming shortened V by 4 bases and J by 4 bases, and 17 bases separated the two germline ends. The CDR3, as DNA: TGTGCCAGTAGTAAAGAACAGGGTTACGAAAATCAGCCCCAGCATTTT. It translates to CASSKEQGYENQPQHF.

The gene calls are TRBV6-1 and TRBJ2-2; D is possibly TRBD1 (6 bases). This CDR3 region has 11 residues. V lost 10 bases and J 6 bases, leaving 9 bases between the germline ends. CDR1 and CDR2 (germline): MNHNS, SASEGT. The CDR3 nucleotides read TGTGCCACACAGGGCCCCGGGGAGCTGTTTTTT. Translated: CATQGPGELFF.

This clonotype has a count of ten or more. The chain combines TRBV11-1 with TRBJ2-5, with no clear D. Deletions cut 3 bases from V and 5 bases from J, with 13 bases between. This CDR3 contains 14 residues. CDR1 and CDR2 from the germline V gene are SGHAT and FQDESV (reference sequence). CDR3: CASSLIHTVETQYF. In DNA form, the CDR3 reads TGTGCCAGCAGCTTGATCCATACAGTTGAGACCCAGTACTTC.